The 14 T cell receptor beta chains given below trace back to one sample, sequenced in a study of cytomegalovirus exposure and HLA in healthy donors. Researchers ran the PCR with 60 Vbeta and 13 Jbeta primers. The method was immunoSEQ multiplex PCR; TCRdb's version includes in-frame clones alone and lacks a portion of them. The sample records some 190,000 clones, more than 80% being singletons. Sample: PBMCs. These receptors originate from a male donor in good health and CMV-seronegative.

The chain joins TRBV28 to TRBJ2-5; possible D gene TRBD2, 5 bases. The J call is in doubt because the DNA end fits TRBJ2-7 better. Germline assignment: CDR1 MDHEN and CDR2 SYDVKM. The CDR3 contains 14 residues. This CDR3 is CASRDRGRTLEQYF. For the CDR3, the DNA is TGTGCCAGCAGAGACCGAGGGCGAACGCTCGAGCAGTACTTC.

J is TRBJ1-2 and V is TRBV28; 7 nucleotides match TRBD1. Unmatched junction bases numbered 10, after V lost 5 bases and J lost 4 bases. The CDR3 contains 15 residues. Germline V gene sequence: CDR1 MDHEN, CDR2 SYDVKM. The CDR3 loop is CASSQTGLLSYGYTF. In DNA form, the CDR3 reads TGTGCCAGCAGTCAGACAGGGCTACTTTCCTATGGCTACACCTTC.

This clone occurred once. The chain carries TRBV7-2 and TRBJ2-1; 11 nucleotides line up with TRBD2. Germline-derived CDR1 and CDR2 are SGHTA and FQGNSA. The V segment lost 5 bases and the J segment 9 bases; nucleotides outside the gene matches: 6. The CDR3 totals 14 residues. In DNA, the CDR3 is TGTGCCAGCAGCGCGGGACTAGCGGTGGGTGAGCAGTTCTTC. As protein: CASSAGLAVGEQFF.

This chain joins TRBV2 and TRBJ2-7, with 9 bases aligning to TRBD1. CDR1 SNHLY and CDR2 FYNNEI come from the germline V gene. Trimming took 5 bases from V and 7 from J; bases not matched to a gene: 9. The CDR3 is 14 residues long. This CDR3 reads CASSFGGTGREQYF. In nucleotides, the CDR3 is TGTGCCAGCAGTTTCGGGGGGACAGGGCGGGAGCAGTACTTC.

This chain joins TRBV4-1 and TRBJ2-7; 8 nucleotides line up with TRBD1. CDR1 MGHRA and CDR2 YSYEKL come from the germline V gene. The CDR3 contains 15 residues. V gave up 1 base and J gave up 3 bases; unmatched junction bases: 5. The CDR3 DNA reads as TGCGCCAGCAGCCAAGGACAGGGGATGAGCTACGAGCAGTACTTC. Translated: CASSQGQGMSYEQYF.

Only a few counts were recorded for this clone. The gene calls are TRBV6-5 and TRBJ2-1; D unclear. V dropped 3 bases and J dropped 4 bases, with 16 bases sitting between them. CDR1 is MNHEY, CDR2 SVGAGI, per germline. The CDR3 runs 16 residues. CDR3 residues: CASSYGGPDPYNEQFF. CDR3 in DNA: TGTGCCAGCAGTTATGGTGGGCCTGACCCGTACAATGAGCAGTTCTTC.

V gene TRBV28 combines with J gene TRBJ1-2, with 8 bases matching TRBD1. CDR3 length: 18 amino acids. CDR1 and CDR2 from the germline V gene are MDHEN and SYDVKM. The V segment lost 0 bases and the J segment 3 bases; nucleotides outside the gene matches: 12. The CDR3 spells CASSLWTGQGGTDYGYTF. CDR3 nucleotides: TGTGCCAGCAGTTTATGGACCGGACAGGGTGGTACGGACTATGGCTACACCTTC.

This clone was seen a few times. The rearrangement uses TRBV5-1 and TRBJ1-3; D gene uncertain. This CDR3 spans 14 amino acids. The ends were cut back, 5 bases at V and 3 bases at J, with 12 bases in the middle. Per the germline V gene, CDR1 is SGHRS and CDR2 is YFSETQ. The CDR3 loop reads CASRQTVGGNTIYF. CDR3 DNA sequence: TGCGCCAGCAGACAAACAGTAGGTGGAAACACCATATATTTT.

V usage is TRBV9 and J usage is TRBJ2-1, with 10 positions matching TRBD2. Per germline, CDR1 SGDLS and CDR2 YYNGEE. The CDR3 covers 14 residues. Losses at the gene ends were 3 bases for V and 5 bases for J; bases not matched to a gene: 2. Here the CDR3 reads CASSGGLANNEQFF. CDR3 sequence (DNA): TGTGCCAGCAGCGGGGGACTAGCGAACAATGAGCAGTTCTTC.

Only one count was recorded for this clone. V usage is TRBV4-2 and J usage is TRBJ2-7, with 7 positions matching TRBD1. The CDR3 sequence is 14 residues long. The trim removed 4 bases at V and 4 bases at J, leaving 7 bases unmatched. Germline V gene sequence: CDR1 LGHNA, CDR2 YNFKEQ. The CDR3 coding sequence is TGTGCCAGCAGCCCTGTAGGGGGCGGGTACGAGCAGTACTTC. Translating gives CASSPVGGGYEQYF.

The J gene is TRBJ1-4, the V gene TRBV7-9; tentatively, D is TRBD1 (6 bases). Germline V gene sequence: CDR1 SEHNR, CDR2 FQNEAQ (reference sequence). CDR3 length: 16 amino acids. V shed 4 bases and J shed 4 bases, with 16 bases lying between them. CDR3 protein: CASSSKQGRGNEKLFF. CDR3 nucleotide sequence: TGTGCCAGCAGCTCCAAACAGGGTCGGGGTAATGAAAAACTGTTTTTT.

The chain recombines TRBV30 with TRBJ1-2; no firm D call. Trimming cost V 2 bases and J 8 bases, with 15 bases left between them. Per germline, CDR1 GTSNPN and CDR2 SVGIG (reference sequence). The CDR3 covers 13 residues. The CDR3 here is CAWSMSQVRGYTF. As DNA, the CDR3 is TGTGCCTGGAGTATGAGTCAGGTCCGGGGCTACACCTTC.

A few counts support this clone. This chain links TRBV11-2 with TRBJ2-7, with 10 nucleotides matching TRBD1. The V and J ends lost 5 bases and 3 bases, in that order; junction bases with no gene match: 4. The CDR3 is 14 residues long. Germline-derived CDR1 and CDR2 are SGHAT and FQNNGV. CDR3 region: CASSGTGALYEQYF. CDR3 DNA sequence: TGTGCCAGCAGCGGGACAGGGGCTCTCTACGAGCAGTACTTC.

V usage is TRBV7-8 and J usage is TRBJ1-2; no reliable D call. V was pared by 5 bases and J by 2 bases, with 9 bases between. This CDR3 contains 13 residues. In germline, CDR1 is SGHVS, CDR2 FQNEAQ. CDR3 bases: TGTGCCAGCAGCACCGGAGGAAACTATGGCTACACCTTC. Protein product: CASSTGGNYGYTF.